The 3 T cell receptor beta chains below come from one sample, sequenced in a study of OX40 agonist ivuxolimab in advanced cancers. TCRdb's table, derived via immunoSEQ multiplex PCR, lists solely in-frame clones and lacks some. This sample has about 21,000 clones; approximately 85% occur once, and the top ten carry around 3.3%. The sample here was CD4+ or CD8+ T cells sorted from blood, taken in a trial of the OX40 agonist ivuxolimab. All receptors derive from an adult with an advanced solid tumor such as melanoma, head and neck, liver or kidney cancer.

This chain links TRBV6-4 with TRBJ1-1; D is possibly TRBD1 (5 bases). The CDR3 runs 15 residues. V lost 4 bases, J lost 2 bases, and 14 bases lay in between. CDR1 and CDR2 (germline): MRHNA, SNTAGT. CDR3 loop: CASSAGAGGNTEAFF. DNA for the CDR3: TGTGCCAGCAGTGCGGGAGCGGGGGGAAACACTGAAGCTTTCTTT.

The chain is built from TRBV5-1 and TRBJ2-7, with a possible D match to TRBD2 (6 bases). The ends were cut back, 3 bases at V and 3 bases at J, with 13 bases in the middle. Per germline, CDR1 SGHRS and CDR2 YFSETQ. This CDR3 is built from 14 residues. The CDR3 nucleotides are TGCGCCAGCAGCTCAGAAGGGAGGAACTACGAGCAGTACTTC. Amino acids: CASSSEGRNYEQYF.

J is TRBJ2-1 and V is TRBV18; 13 positions agree with TRBD2. Germline lookup yields CDR1 KGHSH and CDR2 LQKENI. The J segment lost 10 bases and the V segment lost 3 bases, leaving 6 bases of the junction unmatched. The CDR3 has 15 residues. For the CDR3, the DNA is TGTGCCAGCTCACCTACTAGCGGGAGGGTTGGAGAGCAGTTCTTC. Translation gives CASSPTSGRVGEQFF.